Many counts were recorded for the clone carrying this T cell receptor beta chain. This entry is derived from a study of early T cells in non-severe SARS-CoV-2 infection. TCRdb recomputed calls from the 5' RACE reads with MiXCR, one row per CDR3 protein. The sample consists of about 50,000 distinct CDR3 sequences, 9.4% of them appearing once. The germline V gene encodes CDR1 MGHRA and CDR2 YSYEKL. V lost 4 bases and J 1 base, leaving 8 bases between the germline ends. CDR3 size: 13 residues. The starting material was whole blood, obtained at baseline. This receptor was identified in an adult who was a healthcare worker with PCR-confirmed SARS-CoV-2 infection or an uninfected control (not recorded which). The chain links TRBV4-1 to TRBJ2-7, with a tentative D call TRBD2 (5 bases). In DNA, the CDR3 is TGCGCCAGCAGCCTAGGACTGTCCTACGAGCAGTACTTC. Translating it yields CASSLGLSYEQYF.